The 2 T cell receptor beta chains listed next were all sequenced from one sample in a study of cytomegalovirus exposure and HLA in healthy donors. The study ran its PCR with 60 Vbeta and 13 Jbeta primers. Data came from immunoSEQ multiplex PCR; TCRdb stores just in-frame clones and leaves some out. The table has 140,000 to 150,000 clones, 60% to 85% seen once; the top ten hold 2.5% to 3.5%. The sequencing sample was made of PBMCs. The receptors come from a man in his forties or fifties in good health and CMV-seropositive.

This chain links TRBV5-4 with TRBJ2-2; TRBD2 agrees at 9 bases. The ends lost 1 base at V and 6 bases at J; junction bases unmatched: 7. The CDR3 has 16 amino acids. Germline CDR1 and CDR2: SGHNT and YYREEE (reference sequence). Here the CDR3 reads CASSLSPAGGAGELFF. In DNA form, the CDR3 reads TGTGCCAGCAGCTTGTCCCCCGCGGGAGGGGCCGGGGAGCTGTTTTTT. Full variable domain (outside the CDR3, taken from reference TRBV5-4 and TRBJ2-2): ETGVTQSPTHLIKTRGQQVTLRCSSQSGHNTVSWYQQALGQGPQFIFQYYREEENGRGNFPPRFSGLQFPNYSSELNVNALELDDSALYLCASSLSPAGGAGELFFGEGSRLTVL.

The chain carries TRBV2 and TRBJ2-3; D gene ambiguous. CDR1 is SNHLY, CDR2 FYNNEI, per germline. Trimming took 7 bases from V and 0 from J, leaving 14 bases between them. The CDR3 sequence is 15 residues long. The CDR3 nucleotides are TGTGCCAGCATGGCTTCTTGGGCTAGCACAGATACGCAGTATTTT. This translates into CASMASWASTDTQYF.